This T cell receptor (beta chain) was recovered during a study of PD-1 blockade in mismatch repair-deficient tumors. Clones were sequenced by immunoSEQ multiplex PCR, and TCRdb holds only the in-frame ones, with some missing. The sample yields about 120,000 clones, 86% seen once. The CDR3 loop spans 20 amino acids. Trimming removed 5 bases at V and 2 bases at J, with 28 bases between. Germline V lookup: CDR1 SGHVS, CDR2 FQNEAQ. Specimen: peripheral blood, collected 44 weeks after starting pembrolizumab. The TCR sequence derives from an adult with mismatch repair-deficient cancer. The J gene is TRBJ1-3, the V gene TRBV7-8; D possibly corresponds to TRBD1 (5 bases). The chain's CDR3 is CASSRLRTRGQGGAGNTIYF. Written as DNA, the CDR3 is TGTGCCAGCAGCCGACTTCGCACCCGTGGGCAGGGAGGTGCTGGAAACACCATATATTTT.